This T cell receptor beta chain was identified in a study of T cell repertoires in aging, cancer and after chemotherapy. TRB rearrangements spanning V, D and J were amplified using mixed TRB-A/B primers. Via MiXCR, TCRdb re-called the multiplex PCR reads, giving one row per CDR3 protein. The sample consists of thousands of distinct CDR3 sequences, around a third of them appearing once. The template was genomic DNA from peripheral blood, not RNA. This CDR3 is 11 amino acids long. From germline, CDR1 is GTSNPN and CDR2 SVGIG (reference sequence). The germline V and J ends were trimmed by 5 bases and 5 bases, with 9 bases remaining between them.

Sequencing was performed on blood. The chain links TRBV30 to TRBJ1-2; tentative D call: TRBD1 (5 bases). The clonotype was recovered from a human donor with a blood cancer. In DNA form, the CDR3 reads TGTGCCTGGTTGGGACCTTATGGCTACACCTTC. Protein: CAWLGPYGYTF.